The rows below give T cell receptor beta chains drawn from one sample of a study of blood T cells in healthy people across ages. TCRdb called the 5' RACE reads again in MiXCR, with one record for every CDR3 protein. The sample shows about a million distinct CDR3 sequences, around two fifths of them seen only once. Material for sequencing was blood. These receptor sequences come from a man aged 18-30 years in good health. Each CDR3 is given with its conserved first and last residue. D genes are given only for firm matches. The size of a clone is reported for some rows only, either as once, few or many, or as a class for expanded clones.

V	J	D	size	DNA	CDR3
TRBV10-3	TRBJ2-3	-	-	TGTGCCATCAGTGAGGGGCTAGCTGAGGGGGGTACGCAGTATTTT	CAISEGLAEGGTQYF
TRBV4-1	TRBJ2-5	-	-	TGCGCCAGCAGCTTCCCGGGACGCCAAGAGACCCAGTACTTC	CASSFPGRQETQYF
TRBV7-8	TRBJ1-2	-	few	TGTGCCAGCAGCTTAGCACGCCAGGGAGCCTCACCCCCTAACTATGGCTACACCTTC	CASSLARQGASPPNYGYTF
TRBV12-3/TRBV12-4	TRBJ1-2	-	few	TGTGCCAGCAGTTTAAGGGCATCCCACACCTTC	CASSLRASHTF
TRBV20-1	TRBJ2-5	-	-	TGCAGTGCTAGAGGGGACGGTGATCAAGAGACCCAGTACTTC	CSARGDGDQETQYF
TRBV7-8	TRBJ2-3	-	-	TGTGCCAGCAGCTTAACCCCGGGGGGCGCAGATACGCAGTATTTT	CASSLTPGGADTQYF
TRBV7-2	TRBJ2-2	-	-	TGTGCCAGCAGCTGGGGCCACACTCCCGGGGAGCTGTTTTTT	CASSWGHTPGELFF
TRBV20-1	TRBJ2-1	TRBD1	-	TGCAGTGCTAGAGATGGGACAGACAGCTCCTACGAGCAGTTCTTC	CSARDGTDSSYEQFF
TRBV5-1	TRBJ1-1	-	-	TGCGCCAGCAGCGAGAACAGCGTGAACACTGAAGCTTTCTTT	CASSENSVNTEAFF
TRBV10-3	TRBJ2-5	TRBD2	few	TGTGCCATCAAGGCGGTAGCGGGGCTCGGGGAGACCCAGTACTTC	CAIKAVAGLGETQYF
TRBV6-2/TRBV6-3	TRBJ1-2	-	-	TGTGCCAGCCGGAAACAGGGAAGAGGTAGAGGCTATGGCTACATCTTC	CASRKQGRGRGYGYIF
TRBV12-3/TRBV12-4	TRBJ2-7	-	-	TGTGCCAGCAGTTTGGCCCATAGGCGGTATGAGCAGTACTTC	CASSLAHRRYEQYF
TRBV5-1	TRBJ2-7	-	-	TGCGCCAGCAGCCCCGATGTCTCAGAATGGTACGAGCAGTACTTC	CASSPDVSEWYEQYF
TRBV10-3	TRBJ1-1	-	-	TGTGCCATCAGTATGCTGGGAGCGACTAGTGAAGCTTTCTTT	CAISMLGATSEAFF
TRBV5-1	TRBJ1-2	-	few	TGCGCCAGCAGCTTAACCTCAAACAGGGATAACTATGGCTACACCTTC	CASSLTSNRDNYGYTF
TRBV7-2	TRBJ1-5	TRBD1	-	TGTGCCAGCAGGTCCACCGGGACAGTCAGCAATCAGCCCCAGCATTTT	CASRSTGTVSNQPQHF
TRBV4-3	TRBJ2-3	-	-	TGCGCCAGCAGCCAAGATTCAGAGGGGGATACGCAGTATTTT	CASSQDSEGDTQYF